Presented here are 2 T cell receptor beta chains from one specimen sequenced in a study of CD4 and CD8 cells across lung adenocarcinoma regions. A single record per CDR3 protein comes from TCRdb applying MiXCR to the PCR reads. The data contain roughly 25,000 distinct CDR3 sequences, more than 45% of them singletons. Sequenced: CD8+ T cells from the center of a lung tumor. The receptors stem from a male donor with lung adenocarcinoma. The CD4 and CD8 labels of this study may be unreliable.

This clonotype has at least ten counts. The rearrangement uses TRBV6-6 and TRBJ1-4, with 10 bases that match TRBD1. Germline V lookup: CDR1 MNHNY, CDR2 SVGAGI (reference sequence). V was clipped by 4 bases and J by 8 bases; unmatched bases: 7. This CDR3 contains 15 residues. This CDR3 is CASSWGTGVKEKLFF. In DNA, the CDR3 is TGTGCCAGCAGTTGGGGGACAGGGGTGAAAGAAAAACTGTTTTTT.

The chain couples TRBV10-3 to TRBJ1-3; D unresolved. Germline V lookup: CDR1 ENHRY, CDR2 SYGVKD. The CDR3 length is 11 residues. Trimming took off 6 bases at V and 2 bases at J, with 2 bases between the two ends. As DNA, the CDR3 is TGTGCCATCAGCGCTGGAAACACCATATATTTT. Translation: CAISAGNTIYF.